One sample yielded the 17 T cell receptor beta chains listed below, sequenced in a study of blood T cell repertoires in COVID-19. TCRdb's table, derived via immunoSEQ multiplex PCR, lists solely in-frame clones and lacks some. The sample shows roughly 110,000 clones, roughly 83% of them seen only once. The specimen was peripheral blood. These receptors came from a human donor in a cohort sampled during active COVID-19.

The chain carries TRBV24-1 and TRBJ1-2; D is possibly TRBD1 (5 bases). The V end was cut by 4 bases, the J end by 4 bases, with 9 bases between. The germline CDR1 and CDR2 sequences are KGHDR and SFDVKD. There are 13 residues in the CDR3. The chain's CDR3 is CATSDWDFYGYTF. CDR3 coding DNA: TGTGCCACCAGTGACTGGGACTTCTATGGCTACACCTTC.

The chain recombines TRBV7-3 with TRBJ2-3; 9 nucleotides agree with TRBD2. The germline V gene has CDR1 SGHTA and CDR2 FQGTGA. The V gene end was trimmed by 5 bases and the J gene end by 3 bases; junction bases not matched to a gene: 6. The CDR3 is made up of 15 amino acids. This CDR3 is CASSQGGRVTDTQYF. CDR3 sequence (DNA): TGTGCCAGCAGCCAGGGCGGGAGGGTTACAGATACGCAGTATTTT. Complete variable domain (other parts from reference TRBV7-3 and TRBJ2-3): GAGVSQTPSNKVTEKGKYVELRCDPISGHTALYWYRQSLGQGPEFLIYFQGTGAADDSGLPNDRFFAVRPEGSVSTLKIQRTERGDSAVYLCASSQGGRVTDTQYFGPGTRLTVL.

There are a few counts of this clone. The CDR3: CASSLDRLGEQFF. The CDR3 DNA follows: TGTGCCAGTAGTCTCGACAGGCTGGGTGAGCAGTTCTTC. This chain connects TRBV19 to TRBJ2-1, with D possibly TRBD1 on 6 matching bases. The V end lost 5 bases, the J end lost 9 bases, and 14 bases lay between the germline ends. CDR3 size: 13 residues. CDR1 and CDR2 (germline): LNHDA, SQIVND (reference sequence).

This clone showed up just a few times. The chain uses TRBV5-5 and TRBJ1-5; D is undetermined. The CDR3 is made up of 15 amino acids. In germline, CDR1 is SGHKS, CDR2 YYEKEE (reference sequence). The ends were cut back, 0 bases at V and 0 bases at J, with 7 bases in the middle. The DNA of the CDR3 is TGTGCCAGCAGCTTGGGAGTATATAGCAATCAGCCCCAGCATTTT. Translation gives CASSLGVYSNQPQHF.

CDR3 sequence: CASSFGRVGSPLHF. The DNA for the CDR3 is TGCGCCAGCAGTTTTGGCAGGGTGGGTTCACCCCTCCACTTT. This chain joins TRBV4-1 and TRBJ1-6, with a tentative D call TRBD1 (5 bases). V was clipped by 6 bases and J by 9 bases, with 15 bases between them. CDR3 length: 14 residues. Germline V gene lookup returns CDR1 MGHRA and CDR2 YSYEKL.

The chain couples TRBV19 to TRBJ1-4; D gene uncertain. The CDR3 loop spans 12 amino acids. Trimming pared 7 bases from V and 7 bases from J, leaving 10 bases between. Germline loops: CDR1 LNHDA, CDR2 SQIVND (reference sequence). The CDR3 loop is CASNSLGEKLFF. The CDR3 DNA sequence: TGTGCCAGTAATAGCCTCGGTGAAAAACTGTTTTTT.

The rearrangement links TRBV20-1 to TRBJ2-1; D is perhaps TRBD2 (6 bases). Per germline, CDR1 DFQATT and CDR2 SNEGSKA (reference sequence). The ends were cut back, 2 bases at V and 15 bases at J, with 14 bases in the middle. CDR3 length equals 11 residues. The CDR3 DNA reads TGCAGTGCTAGAACTAACGGGAGACCGTTCTTC. This gives the protein CSARTNGRPFF.

The chain links TRBV27 to TRBJ2-3; possible D gene TRBD1, 6 bases. The CDR3 contains 17 residues. Germline V CDR1 and CDR2: MNHEY, SMNVEV (reference sequence). Trimming removed 5 bases at V and 2 bases at J, with 20 bases between. In DNA form, the CDR3 reads TGTGCCAGCAGTCCCGGTGATTGGGGGCCTAACACAGATACGCAGTATTTT. Its translation: CASSPGDWGPNTDTQYF.

This chain joins TRBV7-9 and TRBJ1-2, with D unresolved. The CDR3 consists of 14 residues. V was shortened by 1 base and J by 4 bases, with 10 bases between the two germline ends. Per the germline V gene, CDR1 is SEHNR and CDR2 is FQNEAQ (reference sequence). Written as DNA, the CDR3 is TGTGCCAGCAGCTTAGTGGGAGTACTCTATGGCTACACCTTC. This codes for CASSLVGVLYGYTF.

The chain links TRBV18 to TRBJ2-5; 9 nucleotides agree with TRBD1. The V gene end was trimmed by 3 bases and the J gene end by 4 bases; junction bases not matched to a gene: 3. Germline CDR1 and CDR2: KGHSH and LQKENI. The CDR3 has 14 residues. CDR3 DNA: TGTGCCAGCTCACCGGGACAGGGTGGAGAGACCCAGTACTTC. This codes for CASSPGQGGETQYF. The full variable domain, its missing parts supplied by reference TRBV18 and TRBJ2-5, is NAGVMQNPRHLVRRRGQEARLRCSPMKGHSHVYWYRQLPEEGLKFMVYLQKENIIDESGMPKERFSAEFPKEGPSILRIQQVVRGDSAAYFCASSPGQGGETQYFGPGTRLLVL.

In DNA form, the CDR3 reads TGCGCCAGCAGCTTCGACAATAACGGGGAGCTGTTTTTT. Protein: CASSFDNNGELFF. The V call is TRBV5-1, the J call TRBJ2-2, with unresolved D. The ends were cut back, 2 bases at V and 7 bases at J, with 9 bases in the middle. Germline values: CDR1 SGHRS, CDR2 YFSETQ. The CDR3 has 13 residues.

This rearrangement joins TRBV7-3 to TRBJ1-6; perhaps TRBD1 as D (5 bases). The CDR3 length is 14 residues. CDR1 SGHTA and CDR2 FQGTGA come from the germline V gene. Trimming pared 2 bases from V and 9 bases from J, leaving 11 bases between. Here the CDR3 DNA reads TGTGCCAGCAGCTTAGGGACTTCGAGTTCACCCCTCCACTTT. It is translated as CASSLGTSSSPLHF.

This rearrangement joins TRBV27 to TRBJ2-3; a weak D match, TRBD2 (6 bases). The CDR3 is 16 residues long. V gave up 5 bases and J gave up 0 bases, with 15 bases separating them. Germline values: CDR1 MNHEY, CDR2 SMNVEV (reference sequence). The CDR3 DNA reads TGTGCCAGCAGTACCCCGGGACTCCCAAGCACAGATACGCAGTATTTT. It specifies CASSTPGLPSTDTQYF.

On this clone: The same CDR3 can be traced to other DNA sequences in this sample. This chain connects TRBV4-3 to TRBJ1-2; maybe TRBD1 (5 bases). V was clipped by 6 bases and J by 0 bases, with 14 bases between them. This CDR3 region has 15 residues. Germline assignment: CDR1 LGHNA and CDR2 YSLEER. The CDR3 spells CASSRTRQTNYGYTF. For the CDR3, the DNA is TGCGCCAGCAGTCGGACCAGACAGACTAACTATGGCTACACCTTC.

This chain connects TRBV11-2 to TRBJ2-1; TRBD2 agrees at 11 bases. Germline V CDR1 and CDR2: SGHAT, FQNNGV. With 4 bases clipped from V and 5 bases from J, the junction kept 4 bases outside the gene matches. The CDR3 runs 15 residues. This CDR3 is CASSSGLAGNNEQFF. The DNA for the CDR3 is TGTGCCAGCAGCTCCGGACTAGCGGGCAACAATGAGCAGTTCTTC.

The V call is TRBV4-3, the J call TRBJ1-4; D call uncertain. The CDR3 is made up of 12 amino acids. The germline V gene has CDR1 LGHNA and CDR2 YSLEER. V was cut by 3 bases and J by 7 bases, with 6 bases left in between. The CDR3 region is CASSHAGEKLFF. CDR3 DNA sequence: TGCGCCAGCAGCCACGCCGGTGAAAAACTGTTTTTT.

The rearrangement links TRBV7-2 to TRBJ2-2; weak D call: TRBD2 (5 bases). The CDR3 has 17 residues. The V and J ends lost 5 bases and 0 bases respectively, with 16 bases between them. Per the germline V gene, CDR1 is SGHTA and CDR2 is FQGNSA. Written as DNA, the CDR3 is TGTGCCAGCAGCCGGGGTGGGTGGGCCGCGAACACCGGGGAGCTGTTTTTT. This encodes CASSRGGWAANTGELFF.